These 12 T cell receptor beta chains were sequenced from one sample in a study of T cell responses to AZD1222 COVID-19 vaccine (dated by TCRdb to 2020 to 2023). The method behind the library was the immunoSEQ multiplex PCR assay. As stored in TCRdb, this immuneACCESS dataset retains in-frame rearrangements with V and J assigned. A fraction of the clones does not appear; measured against another copy, unresolved V genes explain less than half of the discrepancy, and the remainder lacks a known reason. The sample table lists about 150,000 clones, approximately 78% of them with a count of one. In total, the top ten clones hold around 4.3% of the sample. This specimen's time point label, interpreted: baseline before first vaccination. The sample's treatment or condition label, in plain terms: meningococcal conjugate vaccine given as trial control. The material was peripheral blood, obtained on day 0 of MenACWY control vaccination. These receptors all come from an adult in good health.

V gene TRBV18 combines with J gene TRBJ2-3; 13 bases agree with TRBD2. This CDR3 is built from 17 residues. With 2 bases clipped from V and 2 bases from J, the junction kept 4 bases outside the gene matches. Germline-derived CDR1 and CDR2 are KGHSH and LQKENI. CDR3 region: CASSPGLAGVITDTQYF. In DNA, the CDR3 is TGTGCCAGCTCACCAGGACTAGCGGGGGTGATCACAGATACGCAGTATTTT.

The CDR3 DNA sequence: TGTGCCAGCAGCTCCTCTCTAGGGATAGGAGAGACCCAGTACTTC. Translating gives CASSSSLGIGETQYF. J is TRBJ2-5 and V is TRBV7-6, with D unclear. V was pared by 4 bases and J by 4 bases, with 16 bases between. The CDR3 has 15 amino acids. CDR1 is SGHVS and CDR2 is FNYEAQ in the germline V gene. Drawing the rest from reference TRBV7-6 and TRBJ2-5, the complete variable domain is GAGVSQSPRYKVTKRGQDVALRCDPISGHVSLYWYRQALGQGPEFLTYFNYEAQQDKSGLPNDRFSAERPEGSISTLTIQRTEQRDSAMYRCASSSSLGIGETQYFGPGTRLLVL.

The V and J genes are TRBV28 and TRBJ2-4; D is unclear. CDR1 is MDHEN, CDR2 SYDVKM, per germline. V was clipped by 9 bases and J by 2 bases, with 8 bases between them. The CDR3 has 12 residues. CDR3: CASWKTKNIQYF. CDR3 DNA sequence: TGTGCCAGTTGGAAGACCAAAAACATTCAGTACTTC.

This chain uses TRBV18 with TRBJ1-4; D unresolved. CDR1 KGHSH and CDR2 LQKENI come from the germline V gene. V gave up 6 bases and J gave up 3 bases, with 11 bases separating them. This CDR3 is 14 amino acids long. CDR3 sequence: CASSRGMANEKLFF. CDR3 DNA: TGTGCCAGCTCGCGCGGGATGGCTAATGAAAAACTGTTTTTT.

This chain links TRBV28 with TRBJ1-1; D may be TRBD1 (6 bases). Germline CDR1 and CDR2: MDHEN and SYDVKM. V was pared by 2 bases and J by 11 bases, with 21 bases between. The CDR3 extends over 15 amino acids. The CDR3 is CASSLRVGGTTRAFF. CDR3 coding DNA: TGTGCCAGCAGTTTACGAGTGGGTGGGACAACTCGGGCTTTCTTT.

Points on this clone: Other DNA sequences in the sample encode the same CDR3. The rearrangement links TRBV3-1 (or the pseudogene TRBV3-2) to TRBJ1-1, with D possibly TRBD1 on 5 matching bases. The V gene lost 8 bases and the J gene lost 1 base, with 5 bases spanning the gap. This CDR3 has 11 residues. CDR1 is LGHDT and CDR2 is YNNKEL in the germline V gene (reference sequence). This chain's CDR3 is CASGGNTEAFF. CDR3 in DNA: TGTGCCAGCGGGGGGAACACTGAAGCTTTCTTT.

This rearrangement joins TRBV25-1 to TRBJ1-3; 10 positions agree with TRBD1. Germline V CDR1 and CDR2: MGHDK, SYGVNS. J lost 0 bases, V lost 4 bases, and 6 bases had no gene match. The CDR3 spans 17 residues. The CDR3 nucleotides read TGTGCCAGCAGTGGCTATAGGACAGGGGGCTCTGGAAACACCATATATTTT. Its translation is CASSGYRTGGSGNTIYF. Full variable domain (missing parts from reference TRBV25-1 and TRBJ1-3): EADIYQTPRYLVIGTGKKITLECSQTMGHDKMYWYQQDPGMELHLIHYSYGVNSTEKGDLSSESTVSRIRTEHFPLTLESARPSHTSQYLCASSGYRTGGSGNTIYFGEGSWLTVV.

This clone was observed a single time. V usage is TRBV6-4 and J usage is TRBJ2-3; the D is unclear. Between the trimmed V and J ends, which lost 7 bases and 3 bases, there was a span of 17 bases. The CDR3 has 15 residues. Germline lookup yields CDR1 MRHNA and CDR2 SNTAGT. The CDR3 DNA is TGTGCCAGCATGCTAAGAGGAGTAAAAACAGATACGCAGTATTTT. It yields the protein CASMLRGVKTDTQYF.

The chain has TRBV5-1 and TRBJ1-5, with D perhaps matching TRBD1 (6 bases). With 0 bases removed from V and 5 bases from J, the gap between germline ends came to 9 bases. Looked up from germline, CDR1 is SGHRS and CDR2 is YFSETQ. This CDR3 spans 14 amino acids. CDR3 in DNA: TGCGCCAGCAGCTTGGACAGGGACGATCAGCCCCAGCATTTT. It yields the protein CASSLDRDDQPQHF.

The chain joins TRBV6-5 to TRBJ1-2; D might be TRBD1 (5 bases). Germline CDR1 reads MNHEY; CDR2 reads SVGAGI. The CDR3 is 16 residues long. Trimming removed 1 base from V and 7 bases from J, with 19 bases in between. In nucleotides, the CDR3 is TGTGCCAGCAGTTACTTTTCCGGGACGGCGTATATTGGCTACACCTTC. It specifies CASSYFSGTAYIGYTF.

The CDR3 DNA follows: TGTGCCAGCAGCCTTTCCCGAACAGGGGGTGACGGCTACACCTTC. Its protein product is CASSLSRTGGDGYTF. The chain links TRBV6-5 to TRBJ1-2; TRBD1 matches 8 bases. V was pared by 6 bases and J by 8 bases, with 14 bases of the junction left unmatched. This CDR3 spans 15 amino acids. From germline, CDR1 is MNHEY and CDR2 SVGAGI.

V and J are TRBV7-9 and TRBJ1-2, with a possible D match to TRBD1 (6 bases). V gave up 1 base and J gave up 8 bases, with 14 bases separating them. The CDR3 runs 14 residues. Germline CDR1 and CDR2: SEHNR and FQNEAQ (reference sequence). The CDR3 DNA is TGTGCCAGCAGCTTAGTGGGGGCGCTTCAAGGCTACACCTTC. It specifies CASSLVGALQGYTF.